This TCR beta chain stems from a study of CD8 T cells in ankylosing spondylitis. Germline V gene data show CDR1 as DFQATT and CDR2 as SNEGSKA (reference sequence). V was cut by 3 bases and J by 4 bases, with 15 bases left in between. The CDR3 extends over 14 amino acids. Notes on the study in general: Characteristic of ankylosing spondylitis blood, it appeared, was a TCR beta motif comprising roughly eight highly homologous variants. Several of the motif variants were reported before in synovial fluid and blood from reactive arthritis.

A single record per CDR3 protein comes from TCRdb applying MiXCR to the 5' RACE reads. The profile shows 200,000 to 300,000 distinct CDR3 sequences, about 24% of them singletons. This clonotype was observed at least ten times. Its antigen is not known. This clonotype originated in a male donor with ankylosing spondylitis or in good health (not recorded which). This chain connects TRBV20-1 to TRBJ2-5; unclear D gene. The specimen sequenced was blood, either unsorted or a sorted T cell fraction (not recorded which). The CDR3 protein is CSASFLFAAETQYF. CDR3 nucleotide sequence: TGCAGTGCTAGTTTCCTCTTCGCGGCAGAGACCCAGTACTTC.